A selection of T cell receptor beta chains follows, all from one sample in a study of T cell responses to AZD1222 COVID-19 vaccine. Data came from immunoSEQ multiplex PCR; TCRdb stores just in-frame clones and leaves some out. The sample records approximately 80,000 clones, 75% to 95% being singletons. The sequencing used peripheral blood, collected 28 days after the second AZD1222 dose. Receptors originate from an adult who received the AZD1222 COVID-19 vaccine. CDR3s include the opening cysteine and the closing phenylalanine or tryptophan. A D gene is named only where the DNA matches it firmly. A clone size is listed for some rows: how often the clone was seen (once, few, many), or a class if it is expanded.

CDR3 DNA: TGTGCCAGTAGTATCGTGGGGCAGCGGCCCCAGCATTTT
CDR3 protein: CASSIVGQRPQHF
J gene: TRBJ1-5
V gene: TRBV19
clone size: NA
CDR3 length: 13
D gene: NA

CDR3 DNA: TGTGCCAGCAGTGAAGGAAAATCCTACAATGAGCAGTTCTTC
CDR3 protein: CASSEGKSYNEQFF
J gene: TRBJ2-1
V gene: TRBV2
clone size: once
CDR3 length: 14
D gene: NA

CDR3 DNA: TGTGCCAGCAGCTTATCTCCCTACGAGCAGTACTTC
CDR3 protein: CASSLSPYEQYF
J gene: TRBJ2-7
V gene: TRBV7-3
clone size: NA
CDR3 length: 12
D gene: NA

CDR3 DNA: TGTGCCTTAAGAGGGGCAGGGGAAAGCTATGGCTACACCTTC
CDR3 protein: CALRGAGESYGYTF
J gene: TRBJ1-2
V gene: TRBV10-3
clone size: NA
CDR3 length: 14
D gene: NA

CDR3 DNA: TGTGCCAGCAGTCTCGGGCCGTCCTACGAGCAGTACTTC
CDR3 protein: CASSLGPSYEQYF
J gene: TRBJ2-7
V gene: TRBV6-2/TRBV6-3
clone size: NA
CDR3 length: 13
D gene: NA

CDR3 DNA: TGTGCCACCAGTGATTTGAGAGAACTAGCGGGAGATGAGCAGTTCTTC
CDR3 protein: CATSDLRELAGDEQFF
J gene: TRBJ2-1
V gene: TRBV24-1
clone size: NA
CDR3 length: 16
D gene: TRBD2

CDR3 DNA: TGTGCCAGCAGCCGGAAGAAACAGAGTGCCGGAGAGCAGTACTTC
CDR3 protein: CASSRKKQSAGEQYF
J gene: TRBJ2-7
V gene: TRBV3-1/TRBV3-2
clone size: NA
CDR3 length: 15
D gene: NA

CDR3 DNA: TGTGCCAGCAGGACCTTTTGGACAGGGGAAACCTACAATGAGCAGTTCTTC
CDR3 protein: CASRTFWTGETYNEQFF
J gene: TRBJ2-1
V gene: TRBV27
clone size: NA
CDR3 length: 17
D gene: TRBD1

CDR3 DNA: TGTGCCAGCAGCGTAGACGGCAAGACCTACGAGCAGTACTTC
CDR3 protein: CASSVDGKTYEQYF
J gene: TRBJ2-7
V gene: TRBV9
clone size: NA
CDR3 length: 14
D gene: NA

CDR3 DNA: TGTGCCAGCAGTGGTAGGCTAGATACGCAGTATTTT
CDR3 protein: CASSGRLDTQYF
J gene: TRBJ2-3
V gene: TRBV2
clone size: NA
CDR3 length: 12
D gene: NA

CDR3 DNA: TGTGCCAGCACCGCGGGGCCCTATGGCTACACCTTC
CDR3 protein: CASTAGPYGYTF
J gene: TRBJ1-2
V gene: TRBV28
clone size: NA
CDR3 length: 12
D gene: NA

CDR3 DNA: TGTGCCATCAGTGAGTCGGGACAGGGGAGCAATCAGCCCCAGCATTTT
CDR3 protein: CAISESGQGSNQPQHF
J gene: TRBJ1-5
V gene: TRBV10-3
clone size: NA
CDR3 length: 16
D gene: TRBD1

CDR3 DNA: TGTGCCAGTAGTACCCTTATAGCGGGAATCAAGAATGGCTACACCTTC
CDR3 protein: CASSTLIAGIKNGYTF
J gene: TRBJ1-2
V gene: TRBV19
clone size: NA
CDR3 length: 16
D gene: NA

CDR3 DNA: TGTGCCAGCAGCTTGGGGGGCAGCTATGGCTACACCTTC
CDR3 protein: CASSLGGSYGYTF
J gene: TRBJ1-2
V gene: TRBV5-6
clone size: NA
CDR3 length: 13
D gene: NA

CDR3 DNA: TGCGCCAGCAGCTTGAGTCTAGCGGGAGGATGGGGTGAGCAGTTCTTC
CDR3 protein: CASSLSLAGGWGEQFF
J gene: TRBJ2-1
V gene: TRBV5-1
clone size: NA
CDR3 length: 16
D gene: TRBD2

CDR3 DNA: TGTGCCAGCACCCAGGAGGGGTTCACTGGGGCCAACGTCCTGACTTTC
CDR3 protein: CASTQEGFTGANVLTF
J gene: TRBJ2-6
V gene: TRBV2
clone size: NA
CDR3 length: 16
D gene: NA

CDR3 DNA: TGTGCCAGCAGCTTGCGGACAGGGACGAACACCGGGGAGCTGTTTTTT
CDR3 protein: CASSLRTGTNTGELFF
J gene: TRBJ2-2
V gene: TRBV5-4
clone size: NA
CDR3 length: 16
D gene: TRBD1

CDR3 DNA: TGTGCCAGCAGCGGCGGAGGTTCGGGGAATCCTTACGAGCAGTACTTC
CDR3 protein: CASSGGGSGNPYEQYF
J gene: TRBJ2-7
V gene: TRBV11-2
clone size: NA
CDR3 length: 16
D gene: NA

CDR3 DNA: TGTGCCAGCAGTGACCTAAGGGCGCCGAATGAGCAGTTCTTC
CDR3 protein: CASSDLRAPNEQFF
J gene: TRBJ2-1
V gene: TRBV6-4
clone size: NA
CDR3 length: 14
D gene: NA

CDR3 DNA: TGTGCCAGCAGTGACGGGGCGGGAGGGCCTGGGGCCAACGTCCTGACTTTC
CDR3 protein: CASSDGAGGPGANVLTF
J gene: TRBJ2-6
V gene: TRBV6-4
clone size: NA
CDR3 length: 17
D gene: TRBD2

CDR3 DNA: TGTGCCAGCAGCCTCGGACAGGGAGTAGGCTACACCTTC
CDR3 protein: CASSLGQGVGYTF
J gene: TRBJ1-2
V gene: TRBV6-5
clone size: NA
CDR3 length: 13
D gene: TRBD1

CDR3 DNA: TGCAGTGCCAAACAGGGTTACGAGCAGTACTTC
CDR3 protein: CSAKQGYEQYF
J gene: TRBJ2-7
V gene: TRBV20-1
clone size: NA
CDR3 length: 11
D gene: NA

CDR3 DNA: TGTGCCACCCACCCCTCCACCCAGGACACTGAAGCTTTCTTT
CDR3 protein: CATHPSTQDTEAFF
J gene: TRBJ1-1
V gene: TRBV2
clone size: NA
CDR3 length: 14
D gene: NA

CDR3 DNA: TGCGCCAGCAATCCTCAAAATACAGGGCTAAGCAATCAGCCCCAGCATTTT
CDR3 protein: CASNPQNTGLSNQPQHF
J gene: TRBJ1-5
V gene: TRBV23-1
clone size: NA
CDR3 length: 17
D gene: NA

CDR3 DNA: TGTGCCAGCAGTTGGTTAGCGGGAGGTAACACCGGGGAGCTGTTTTTT
CDR3 protein: CASSWLAGGNTGELFF
J gene: TRBJ2-2
V gene: TRBV6-5
clone size: NA
CDR3 length: 16
D gene: TRBD2

CDR3 DNA: TGCGCCAGCAGCTTGGGAGGGGCCGGGGCACACCAAGAGCAGTTCTTC
CDR3 protein: CASSLGGAGAHQEQFF
J gene: TRBJ2-1
V gene: TRBV5-1
clone size: NA
CDR3 length: 16
D gene: NA

CDR3 DNA: TGCATCGGTCGCGGAGATAACACCGGGGAGCTGTTTTTT
CDR3 protein: CIGRGDNTGELFF
J gene: TRBJ2-2
V gene: TRBV29-1
clone size: NA
CDR3 length: 13
D gene: NA

CDR3 DNA: TGTGCCAGCAGTTTGGGAGGGACCAAAAACATTCAGTACTTC
CDR3 protein: CASSLGGTKNIQYF
J gene: TRBJ2-4
V gene: TRBV28
clone size: NA
CDR3 length: 14
D gene: TRBD2

CDR3 DNA: TGTGCCAGCAGCTTCGGGGGGGGGATGAACACTGAAGCTTTCTTT
CDR3 protein: CASSFGGGMNTEAFF
J gene: TRBJ1-1
V gene: TRBV11-2
clone size: NA
CDR3 length: 15
D gene: NA

CDR3 DNA: TGTGCCAGCAGCTTGGCCGAAGCGGACTACGAGCAGTACTTC
CDR3 protein: CASSLAEADYEQYF
J gene: TRBJ2-7
V gene: TRBV5-6
clone size: NA
CDR3 length: 14
D gene: NA